Below are 6 T cell receptor beta chains sequenced from a single sample in a study of T-cell memory formation after mild COVID-19 (dated by TCRdb to about 2021). The library was built by means of 5' RACE. TCRdb lists the instrument as Illumina NovaSeq 6000. TCRdb reworked the public reads: Q25 trimming with fastp, MiXCR clone assembly, productive beta chains retained. Here each entry gathers all rows of one CDR3 protein and keeps the most common genes and DNA. The sample table holds roughly 300,000 distinct CDR3 sequences, of which roughly 17% were seen once. Roughly 23% of the sample is held by the ten biggest clonotypes. Sequences were obtained from PBMCs or a T cell subset sorted from them (not recorded which). Source of these receptors: a man between 18 and 35 years old who had mild COVID-19 (a few samples of this study predate the infection). The sample titles of this study are shuffled in the database, so cell type and time point are left out; the donor was told from shared clones.

The V gene is TRBV6-2 or TRBV6-3, the J gene TRBJ2-7; D is unresolved. V lost 0 bases and J 1 base, leaving 7 bases between the germline ends. Looked up from germline, CDR1 is MNHEY and CDR2 is SVGEGT. The CDR3 spans 14 residues. The CDR3 reads CASSYSTDSYEQYV. The CDR3 bases are TGTGCCAGCAGTTACTCCACGGATTCCTACGAGCAGTACGTC.

The chain joins TRBV6-2 or TRBV6-3 to TRBJ1-2; 10 bases agree with TRBD1. Unmatched junction bases numbered 15, after V lost 0 bases and J lost 8 bases. Germline V gene sequence: CDR1 MNHEY, CDR2 SVGEGT. The CDR3 is made up of 18 amino acids. The CDR3 spells CASSYSPGQGMASHGYTF. The CDR3 DNA is TGTGCCAGCAGTTACTCCCCGGGACAGGGGATGGCTTCACACGGCTACACCTTC.

The chain recombines TRBV5-1 with TRBJ1-1, with TRBD1 matching 8 bases. Germline V gene data show CDR1 as SGHRS and CDR2 as YFSETQ. Losses at the gene ends were 3 bases for V and 3 bases for J; bases not matched to a gene: 16. The CDR3 contains 18 residues. CDR3 protein: CASSWRQGPMDTDTEAFF. As DNA, the CDR3 is TGCGCCAGCAGCTGGAGACAGGGGCCGATGGATACGGACACTGAAGCTTTCTTT. The complete variable domain, with remaining parts taken from reference TRBV5-1 and TRBJ1-1, reads KAGVTQTPRYLIKTRGQQVTLSCSPISGHRSVSWYQQTPGQGLQFLFEYFSETQRNKGNFPGRFSGRQFSNSRSEMNVSTLELGDSALYLCASSWRQGPMDTDTEAFFGQGTRLTVV.

This clonotype was seen only a few times. The chain joins TRBV15 to TRBJ2-3; TRBD1 matches 11 bases. The V gene end was trimmed by 5 bases and the J gene end by 6 bases; junction bases not matched to a gene: 4. Germline values: CDR1 LNHNV, CDR2 YYDKDF (reference sequence). CDR3 length: 14 amino acids. The DNA of the CDR3 is TGTGCCACCAGCGGACAGGGGGCGACCGATACGCAGTATTTT. The encoded protein is CATSGQGATDTQYF.

The gene calls are TRBV27 and TRBJ2-5; D is unclear. Germline values: CDR1 MNHEY, CDR2 SMNVEV (reference sequence). The CDR3 runs to 13 residues. V was clipped by 0 bases and J by 7 bases, with 9 bases between them. CDR3 sequence (DNA): TGTGCCAGCAGTTTATCGACCTGGGGGACCCAGTACTTC. It encodes CASSLSTWGTQYF.

The CDR3 here is CASSYVGQDAFF. CDR3 sequence (DNA): TGTGCCAGCAGTTACGTAGGGCAGGACGCGTTCTTC. The gene calls are TRBV6-5 and TRBJ2-1; D is ambiguous. The germline V gene has CDR1 MNHEY and CDR2 SVGAGI. Deletions cut 2 bases from V and 15 bases from J, with 14 bases between. This CDR3 contains 12 residues.